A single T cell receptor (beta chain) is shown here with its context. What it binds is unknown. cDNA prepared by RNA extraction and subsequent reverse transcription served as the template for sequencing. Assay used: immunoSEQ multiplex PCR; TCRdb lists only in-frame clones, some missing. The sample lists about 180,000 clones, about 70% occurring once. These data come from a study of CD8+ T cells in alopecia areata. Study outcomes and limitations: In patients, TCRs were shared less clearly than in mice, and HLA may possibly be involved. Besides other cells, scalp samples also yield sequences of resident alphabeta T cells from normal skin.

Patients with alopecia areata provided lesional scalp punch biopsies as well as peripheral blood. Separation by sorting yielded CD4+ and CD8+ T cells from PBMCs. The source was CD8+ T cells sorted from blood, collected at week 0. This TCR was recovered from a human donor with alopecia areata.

Written as DNA, the CDR3 is TGTGCCAGTAGTATTGCCAGGACTAGCCCCTACGAGCAGTACTTC. Protein: CASSIARTSPYEQYF. This chain uses TRBV19 with TRBJ2-7, with 8 bases matching TRBD2. With V trimmed by 3 bases and J by 2 bases, 6 bases remained unmatched. CDR1 and CDR2 (germline): LNHDA, SQIVND (reference sequence). The CDR3 runs 15 residues.